The rows below give T cell receptor beta chains drawn from one sample of a study of T cell responses to AZD1222 COVID-19 vaccine. Assay: immunoSEQ multiplex PCR; the TCRdb copy retains only in-frame clones and omits some. The top ten hold approximately 4.5% of the sample, which has about 130,000 clones, 90% seen once. Sequenced here: peripheral blood, sampled on day 0 of MenACWY control vaccination. The receptors here all came from an adult in good health. CDR3s include the opening cysteine and the closing phenylalanine or tryptophan. Each record gives: D gene, J gene, V gene, clone size, CDR3 protein, CDR3 DNA. The D gene is left open where the match is weak. A row's size may be missing; if present it is once, few, many or a size class.

D gene: .
J gene: TRBJ1-5
V gene: TRBV28
clone size: .
CDR3 protein: CASSLTGIRNQPQHF
CDR3 DNA: TGTGCCAGCAGCCTTACAGGGATTCGCAATCAGCCCCAGCATTTT

D gene: .
J gene: TRBJ1-1
V gene: TRBV18
clone size: .
CDR3 protein: CASSPLNTEAFF
CDR3 DNA: TGTGCCAGCTCACCCCTGAACACTGAAGCTTTCTTT

D gene: TRBD1
J gene: TRBJ1-2
V gene: TRBV7-2
clone size: .
CDR3 protein: CASSSPGQPFYGYTF
CDR3 DNA: TGTGCCAGCAGCTCCCCGGGACAGCCGTTCTATGGCTACACCTTC

D gene: .
J gene: TRBJ1-5
V gene: TRBV28
clone size: .
CDR3 protein: CASSSPGTYSNQPQHF
CDR3 DNA: TGTGCCAGCAGTTCCCCAGGCACCTATAGCAATCAGCCCCAGCATTTT

D gene: .
J gene: TRBJ1-3
V gene: TRBV10-1
clone size: once
CDR3 protein: CASSPGITGNTIYF
CDR3 DNA: TGCGCCAGCAGTCCAGGGATAACTGGAAACACCATATATTTT

D gene: .
J gene: TRBJ2-7
V gene: TRBV29-1
clone size: .
CDR3 protein: CSADTGAGYEQYF
CDR3 DNA: TGCAGCGCTGACACAGGTGCTGGGTACGAGCAGTACTTC

D gene: .
J gene: TRBJ1-5
V gene: TRBV27
clone size: .
CDR3 protein: CASSPRPGPNQPQHF
CDR3 DNA: TGTGCCAGCAGTCCACGCCCAGGCCCCAATCAGCCCCAGCATTTT

D gene: .
J gene: TRBJ2-5
V gene: TRBV27
clone size: few
CDR3 protein: CASSPTQGRETQYF
CDR3 DNA: TGTGCCAGCAGTCCCACCCAGGGGCGGGAGACCCAGTACTTC

D gene: .
J gene: TRBJ2-3
V gene: TRBV2
clone size: .
CDR3 protein: CASSVLVSSDTQYF
CDR3 DNA: TGTGCCAGCAGTGTCTTAGTGTCCTCAGATACGCAGTATTTT

D gene: .
J gene: TRBJ1-5
V gene: TRBV28
clone size: .
CDR3 protein: CASSGPRGQPQHF
CDR3 DNA: TGTGCCAGCAGCGGCCCCAGGGGTCAGCCCCAGCATTTT

D gene: .
J gene: TRBJ2-1
V gene: TRBV7-9
clone size: once
CDR3 protein: CASSFYLGNEQFF
CDR3 DNA: TGTGCCAGCAGCTTTTATTTAGGGAATGAGCAGTTCTTC

D gene: .
J gene: TRBJ2-3
V gene: TRBV5-1
clone size: .
CDR3 protein: CASNHRTGTTTSTDTQYF
CDR3 DNA: TGCGCCAGCAACCATAGGACCGGGACGACGACTAGCACAGATACGCAGTATTTT

D gene: TRBD1
J gene: TRBJ2-4
V gene: TRBV19
clone size: .
CDR3 protein: CASTFKGTASSPDPAF
CDR3 DNA: TGTGCCAGCACTTTTAAAGGGACAGCCTCGTCCCCGGACCCCGCCTTC

D gene: .
J gene: TRBJ2-4
V gene: TRBV12-3/TRBV12-4
clone size: .
CDR3 protein: CASSLLVPDIQYF
CDR3 DNA: TGTGCCAGCAGTTTATTGGTTCCGGACATTCAGTACTTC

D gene: .
J gene: TRBJ2-3
V gene: TRBV14
clone size: .
CDR3 protein: CASSHQQGDTQYF
CDR3 DNA: TGTGCCAGCAGCCACCAACAGGGAGATACGCAGTATTTT

D gene: .
J gene: TRBJ2-2
V gene: TRBV10-1
clone size: .
CDR3 protein: CASSESGGAGELFF
CDR3 DNA: TGCGCCAGCAGTGAGTCGGGGGGCGCCGGGGAGCTGTTTTTT

D gene: .
J gene: TRBJ2-5
V gene: TRBV28
clone size: .
CDR3 protein: CASSLTVGEVLQETQYF
CDR3 DNA: TGTGCCAGCAGTTTAACGGTGGGGGAGGTCCTCCAAGAGACCCAGTACTTC

D gene: .
J gene: TRBJ1-6
V gene: TRBV19
clone size: .
CDR3 protein: CASSIQGSNSPLHF
CDR3 DNA: TGTGCCAGTAGTATACAGGGAAGTAATTCACCCCTCCACTTT

D gene: .
J gene: TRBJ2-6
V gene: TRBV28
clone size: .
CDR3 protein: CASSQGSGANVLTF
CDR3 DNA: TGTGCCAGCAGTCAGGGGTCTGGGGCCAACGTCCTGACTTTC

D gene: TRBD1
J gene: TRBJ2-7
V gene: TRBV7-2
clone size: .
CDR3 protein: CASSLAGGIYEQYF
CDR3 DNA: TGTGCCAGCAGCTTGGCAGGGGGAATCTACGAGCAGTACTTC

D gene: .
J gene: TRBJ2-7
V gene: TRBV3-1/TRBV3-2
clone size: .
CDR3 protein: CASSQRGWHEQYF
CDR3 DNA: TGTGCCAGCAGCCAAAGGGGATGGCACGAGCAGTACTTC

D gene: TRBD2
J gene: TRBJ2-7
V gene: TRBV28
clone size: .
CDR3 protein: CASSGRAGVYEQYF
CDR3 DNA: TGTGCCAGCAGTGGGAGGGCGGGGGTCTACGAGCAGTACTTC

D gene: .
J gene: TRBJ2-3
V gene: TRBV19
clone size: .
CDR3 protein: CASRSGFTDTQYF
CDR3 DNA: TGTGCCAGTAGGTCCGGGTTCACAGATACGCAGTATTTT

D gene: .
J gene: TRBJ1-5
V gene: TRBV19
clone size: .
CDR3 protein: CASIGGESNQPQHF
CDR3 DNA: TGTGCCAGTATAGGTGGGGAAAGCAATCAGCCCCAGCATTTT

D gene: .
J gene: TRBJ1-2
V gene: TRBV19
clone size: .
CDR3 protein: CASSMGYSYGYTF
CDR3 DNA: TGTGCCAGTAGTATGGGTTACAGCTATGGCTACACCTTC

D gene: TRBD1
J gene: TRBJ1-4
V gene: TRBV19
clone size: .
CDR3 protein: CASSPTGTNEKLFF
CDR3 DNA: TGTGCCAGTAGTCCGACAGGGACTAATGAAAAACTGTTTTTT

D gene: .
J gene: TRBJ2-7
V gene: TRBV5-5
clone size: .
CDR3 protein: CASSDLFTYEQYF
CDR3 DNA: TGTGCCAGCAGCGACTTATTCACGTACGAGCAGTACTTC

D gene: .
J gene: TRBJ1-1
V gene: TRBV18
clone size: .
CDR3 protein: CASSPAPPNTEAFF
CDR3 DNA: TGTGCCAGCTCACCCGCCCCGCCGAACACTGAAGCTTTCTTT

D gene: .
J gene: TRBJ1-2
V gene: TRBV6-1
clone size: .
CDR3 protein: CASSERRSGIGYTF
CDR3 DNA: TGTGCCAGCAGTGAACGCCGCTCGGGGATCGGCTACACCTTC

D gene: .
J gene: TRBJ2-3
V gene: TRBV7-2
clone size: .
CDR3 protein: CASSLEVLDTQYF
CDR3 DNA: TGTGCCAGCAGCTTGGAAGTGTTGGATACGCAGTATTTT

D gene: .
J gene: TRBJ1-4
V gene: TRBV15
clone size: .
CDR3 protein: CATSRERGPLGDEKLFF
CDR3 DNA: TGTGCCACCAGCAGAGAACGGGGGCCCTTAGGGGATGAAAAACTGTTTTTT

D gene: .
J gene: TRBJ1-6
V gene: TRBV3-1/TRBV3-2
clone size: .
CDR3 protein: CASSQKGGGNSPLHF
CDR3 DNA: TGTGCCAGCAGCCAAAAAGGCGGGGGTAATTCACCCCTCCACTTT

D gene: TRBD1
J gene: TRBJ2-7
V gene: TRBV19
clone size: .
CDR3 protein: CASSTGQGFSYEQYF
CDR3 DNA: TGTGCCAGTAGCACGGGACAGGGTTTCTCCTACGAGCAGTACTTC

D gene: .
J gene: TRBJ2-2
V gene: TRBV3-1/TRBV3-2
clone size: .
CDR3 protein: CASSQGSASYTGELFF
CDR3 DNA: TGTGCCAGCAGCCAAGGAAGTGCTAGTTACACCGGGGAGCTGTTTTTT